This T cell receptor beta chain was captured by sequencing in a study of blood T cell repertoires in COVID-19. In the study overall: The samples span acute and convalescent COVID-19 from the United States, Italy and Spain. The analysed material was cDNA or gDNA that came from T cells, B-cell-depleted T cells, or PBMCs.

The method was immunoSEQ multiplex PCR; TCRdb's version includes in-frame clones alone and lacks a portion of them. The data contain around 77,000 clones, 82% of them singletons. The J segment lost 4 bases and the V segment lost 5 bases, leaving 11 bases of the junction unmatched. Germline CDR1 is SGHAT and CDR2 is FQNNGV. The CDR3 spans 15 residues. The receptor comes from a human donor in a cohort sampled during active COVID-19. The sequencing input was peripheral blood. V is TRBV11-2 and J is TRBJ2-7, with TRBD1 identical over 7 bases. DNA for the CDR3: TGTGCCAGCAGCCCGAGACAGACAGGGCCGTACGAGCAGTACTTC. It codes for CASSPRQTGPYEQYF.